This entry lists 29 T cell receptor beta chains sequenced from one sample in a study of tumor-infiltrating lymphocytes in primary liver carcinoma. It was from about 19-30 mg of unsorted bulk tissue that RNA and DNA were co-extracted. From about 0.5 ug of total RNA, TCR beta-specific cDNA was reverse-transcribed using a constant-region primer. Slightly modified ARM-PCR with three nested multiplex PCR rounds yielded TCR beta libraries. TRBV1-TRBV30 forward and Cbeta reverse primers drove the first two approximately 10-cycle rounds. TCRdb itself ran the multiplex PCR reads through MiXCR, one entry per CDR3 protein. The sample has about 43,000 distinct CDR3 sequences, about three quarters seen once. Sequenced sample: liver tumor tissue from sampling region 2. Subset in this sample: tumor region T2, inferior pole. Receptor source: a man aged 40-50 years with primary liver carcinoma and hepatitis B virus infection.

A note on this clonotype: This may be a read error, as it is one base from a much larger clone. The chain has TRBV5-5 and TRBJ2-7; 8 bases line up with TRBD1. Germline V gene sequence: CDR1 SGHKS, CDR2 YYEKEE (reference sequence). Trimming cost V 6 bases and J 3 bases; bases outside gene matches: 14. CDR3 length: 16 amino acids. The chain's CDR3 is CASNTIRQGLRYEQYF. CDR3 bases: TGTGCCAGCAACACCATAAGACAGGGGCTTCGCTACGAGCAGTACTTC.

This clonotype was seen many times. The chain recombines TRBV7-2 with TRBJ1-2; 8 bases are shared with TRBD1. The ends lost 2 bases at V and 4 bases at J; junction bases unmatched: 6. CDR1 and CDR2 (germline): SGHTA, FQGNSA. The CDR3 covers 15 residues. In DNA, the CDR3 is TGTGCCAGCAGCTTAAACCAGGGGGCCGGCTATGGCTACACCTTC. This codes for CASSLNQGAGYGYTF.

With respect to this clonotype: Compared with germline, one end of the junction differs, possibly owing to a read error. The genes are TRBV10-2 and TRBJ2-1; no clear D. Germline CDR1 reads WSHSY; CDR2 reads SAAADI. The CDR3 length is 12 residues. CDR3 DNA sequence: TGTGCCAACAGCCACGGGTACAATGAGCAGTTCTTC. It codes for CANSHGYNEQFF.

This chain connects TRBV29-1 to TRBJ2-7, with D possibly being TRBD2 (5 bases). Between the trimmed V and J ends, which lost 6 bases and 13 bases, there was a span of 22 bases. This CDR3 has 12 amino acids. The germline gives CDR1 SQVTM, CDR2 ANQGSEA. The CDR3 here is CSVLTSSHEHYF. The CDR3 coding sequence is TGCAGCGTCCTTACTAGTTCCCACGAACACTACTTC.

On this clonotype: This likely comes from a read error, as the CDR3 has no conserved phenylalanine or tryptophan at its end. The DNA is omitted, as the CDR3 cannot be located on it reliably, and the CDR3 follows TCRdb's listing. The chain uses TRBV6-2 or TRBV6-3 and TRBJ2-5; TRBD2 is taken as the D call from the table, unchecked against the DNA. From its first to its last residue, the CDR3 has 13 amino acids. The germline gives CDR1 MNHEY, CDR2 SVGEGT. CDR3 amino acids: CASSSGLAITEYL.

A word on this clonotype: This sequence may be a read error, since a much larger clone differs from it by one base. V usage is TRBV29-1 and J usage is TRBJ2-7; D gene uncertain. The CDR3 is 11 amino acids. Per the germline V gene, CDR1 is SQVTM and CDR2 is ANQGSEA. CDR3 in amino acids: CSVVKGDEQNF. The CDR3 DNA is TGCAGCGTTGTAAAGGGTGACGAGCAGAACTTC.

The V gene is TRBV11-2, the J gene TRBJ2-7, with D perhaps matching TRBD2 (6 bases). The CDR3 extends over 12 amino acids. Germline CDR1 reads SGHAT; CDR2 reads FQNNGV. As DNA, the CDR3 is TGTGCCGGCAGTTCCGGGGGCTACGAGCAGTACGTC. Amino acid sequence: CAGSSGGYEQYV.

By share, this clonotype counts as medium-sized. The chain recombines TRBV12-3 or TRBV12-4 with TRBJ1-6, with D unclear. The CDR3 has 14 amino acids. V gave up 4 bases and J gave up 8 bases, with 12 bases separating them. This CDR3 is CASSYLMGYSPLHF. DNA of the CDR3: TGTGCCAGCAGTTACCTCATGGGGTATTCACCCCTCCACTTT.

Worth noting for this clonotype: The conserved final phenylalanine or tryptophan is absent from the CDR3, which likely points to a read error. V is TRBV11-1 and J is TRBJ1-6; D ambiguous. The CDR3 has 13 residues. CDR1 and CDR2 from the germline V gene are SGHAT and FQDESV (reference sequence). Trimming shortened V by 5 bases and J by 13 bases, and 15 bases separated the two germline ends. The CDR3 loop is CASSRKLVSPLHL. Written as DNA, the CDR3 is TGTGCCAGCAGCCGGAAACTGGTTTCGCCCCTCCACTTA.

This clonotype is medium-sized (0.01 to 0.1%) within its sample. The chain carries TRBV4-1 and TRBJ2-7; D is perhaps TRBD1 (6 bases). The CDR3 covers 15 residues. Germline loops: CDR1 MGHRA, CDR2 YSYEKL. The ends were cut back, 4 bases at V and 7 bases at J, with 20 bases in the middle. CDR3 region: CASSRGFQQGNEQYF. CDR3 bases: TGCGCCAGCAGCCGAGGATTCCAACAGGGAAATGAGCAGTACTTC.

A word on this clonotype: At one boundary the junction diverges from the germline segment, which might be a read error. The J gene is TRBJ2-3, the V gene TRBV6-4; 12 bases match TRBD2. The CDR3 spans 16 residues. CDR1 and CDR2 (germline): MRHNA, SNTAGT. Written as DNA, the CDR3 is TGTGCCAGCAGTGACCCGACTAGCGGGAGCACAGATATGCAGTATTTT. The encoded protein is CASSDPTSGSTDMQYF.

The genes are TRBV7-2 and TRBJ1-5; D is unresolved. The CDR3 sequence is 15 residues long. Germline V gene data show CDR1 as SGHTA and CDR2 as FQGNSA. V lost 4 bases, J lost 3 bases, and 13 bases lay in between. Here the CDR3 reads CASSSWGTNNQPQHF. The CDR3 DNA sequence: TGTGCCAGCAGCTCCTGGGGTACCAACAATCAGCCCCAGCATTTT.

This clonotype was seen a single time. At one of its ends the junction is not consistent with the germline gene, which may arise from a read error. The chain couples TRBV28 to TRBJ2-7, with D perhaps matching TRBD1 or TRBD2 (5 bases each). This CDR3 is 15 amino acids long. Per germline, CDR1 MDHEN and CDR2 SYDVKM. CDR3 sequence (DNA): TGTGCTAGCAGTTCTTACTCGAGGGGCTCCTACGAGCAGTACTTC. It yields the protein CASSSYSRGSYEQYF. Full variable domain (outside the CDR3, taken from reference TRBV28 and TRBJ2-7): DVKVTQSSRYLVKRTGEKVFLECVQDMDHENMFWYRQDPGLGLRLIYFSYDVKMKEKGDIPEGYSVSREKKERFSLILESASTNQTSMYLCASSSYSRGSYEQYFGPGTRLTVT.

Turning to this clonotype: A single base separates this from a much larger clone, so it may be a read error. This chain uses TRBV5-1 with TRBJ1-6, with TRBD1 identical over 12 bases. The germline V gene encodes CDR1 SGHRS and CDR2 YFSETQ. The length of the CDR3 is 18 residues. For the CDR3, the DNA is TGCGTCAGCAGCGGACAGGCGTCGGGACAGGGGGCTAATTCACCCCTCCACTTT. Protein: CVSSGQASGQGANSPLHF.

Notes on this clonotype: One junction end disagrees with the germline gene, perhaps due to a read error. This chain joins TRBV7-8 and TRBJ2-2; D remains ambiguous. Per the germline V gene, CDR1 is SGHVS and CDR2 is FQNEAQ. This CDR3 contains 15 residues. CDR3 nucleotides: TGTGACAGCAGCTTAGTACAGCAGAACACCGGTAAGCTGTTTTTT. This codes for CDSSLVQQNTGKLFF.

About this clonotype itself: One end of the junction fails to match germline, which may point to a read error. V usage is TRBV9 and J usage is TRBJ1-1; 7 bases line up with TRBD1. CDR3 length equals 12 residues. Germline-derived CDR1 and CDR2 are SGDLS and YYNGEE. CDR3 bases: TGTGCCAGTAGCGAAGGGGGCCCGGAAGCTTTCTTT. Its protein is CASSEGGPEAFF.

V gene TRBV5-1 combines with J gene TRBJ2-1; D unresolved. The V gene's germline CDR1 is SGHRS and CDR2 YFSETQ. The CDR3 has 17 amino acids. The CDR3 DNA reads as TGCGCAAACAGCTTGGAGTGGGGTCTTCTGACTTACAATGAGCAGTTCTTC. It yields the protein CANSLEWGLLTYNEQFF.

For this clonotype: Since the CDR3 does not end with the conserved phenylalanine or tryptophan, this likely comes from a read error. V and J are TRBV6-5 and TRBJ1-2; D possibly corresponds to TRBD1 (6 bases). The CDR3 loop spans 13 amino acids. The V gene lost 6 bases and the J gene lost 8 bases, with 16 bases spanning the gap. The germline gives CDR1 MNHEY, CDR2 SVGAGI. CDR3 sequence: CASSPRGAVGYTS. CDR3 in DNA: TGTGCCAGCAGCCCACGGGGGGCGGTCGGCTACACCTCC.

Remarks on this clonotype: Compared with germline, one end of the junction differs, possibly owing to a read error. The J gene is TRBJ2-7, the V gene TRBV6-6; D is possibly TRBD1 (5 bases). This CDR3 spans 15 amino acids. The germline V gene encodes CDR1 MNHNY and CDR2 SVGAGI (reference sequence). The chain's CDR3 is CASSYSSDSSHEQYF. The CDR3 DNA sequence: TGTGCCAGCAGTTACTCGAGCGACAGCTCCCACGAGCAGTACTTC.

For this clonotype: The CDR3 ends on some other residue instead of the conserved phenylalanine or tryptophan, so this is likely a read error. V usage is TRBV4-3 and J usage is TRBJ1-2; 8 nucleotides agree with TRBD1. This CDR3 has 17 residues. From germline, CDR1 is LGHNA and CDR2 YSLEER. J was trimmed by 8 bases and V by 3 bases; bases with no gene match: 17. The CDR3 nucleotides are TGCGCCAGCAGCCAGGATTATCGACAGGGGCGGATCTACGGCTACACCCTC. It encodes CASSQDYRQGRIYGYTL.

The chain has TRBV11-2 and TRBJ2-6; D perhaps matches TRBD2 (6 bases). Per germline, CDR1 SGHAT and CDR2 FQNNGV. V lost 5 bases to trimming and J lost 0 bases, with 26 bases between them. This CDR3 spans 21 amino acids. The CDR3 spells CASSMGGCRGISLSGANVLTF. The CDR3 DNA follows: TGTGCCAGCAGCATGGGGGGATGTAGGGGCATTTCCCTCTCTGGGGCCAACGTCCTGACTTTC. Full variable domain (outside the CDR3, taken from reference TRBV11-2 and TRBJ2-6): EAGVAQSPRYKIIEKRQSVAFWCNPISGHATLYWYQQILGQGPKLLIQFQNNGVVDDSQLPKDRFSAERLKGVDSTLKIQPAKLEDSAVYLCASSMGGCRGISLSGANVLTFGAGSRLTVL.

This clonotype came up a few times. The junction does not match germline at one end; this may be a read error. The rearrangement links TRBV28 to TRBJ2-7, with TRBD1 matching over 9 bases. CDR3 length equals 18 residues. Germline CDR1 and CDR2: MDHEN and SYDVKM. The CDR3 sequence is CASRRIGTGFLGTYEQYF. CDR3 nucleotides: TGTGCAAGCAGACGCATCGGGACAGGGTTTCTGGGAACCTACGAGCAGTACTTC. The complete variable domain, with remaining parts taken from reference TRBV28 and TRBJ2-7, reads DVKVTQSSRYLVKRTGEKVFLECVQDMDHENMFWYRQDPGLGLRLIYFSYDVKMKEKGDIPEGYSVSREKKERFSLILESASTNQTSMYLCASRRIGTGFLGTYEQYFGPGTRLTVT.

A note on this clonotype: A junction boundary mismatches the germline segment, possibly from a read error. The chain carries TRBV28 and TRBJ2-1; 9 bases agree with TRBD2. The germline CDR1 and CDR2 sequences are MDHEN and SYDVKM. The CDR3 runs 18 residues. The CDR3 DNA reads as TGTGTCAGCAGTTCCCCCTCGGGGGCGGGAGGGTTCTACAATGAGCACTTCTTC. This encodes CVSSSPSGAGGFYNEHFF.

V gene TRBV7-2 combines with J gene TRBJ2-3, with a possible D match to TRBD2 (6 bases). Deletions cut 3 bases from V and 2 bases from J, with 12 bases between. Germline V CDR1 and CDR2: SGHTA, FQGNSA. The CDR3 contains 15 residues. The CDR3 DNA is TGTGCCAGCAGCTTGGCGGGAAGGGCCACAGATACGCAGTATTTT. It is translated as CASSLAGRATDTQYF.

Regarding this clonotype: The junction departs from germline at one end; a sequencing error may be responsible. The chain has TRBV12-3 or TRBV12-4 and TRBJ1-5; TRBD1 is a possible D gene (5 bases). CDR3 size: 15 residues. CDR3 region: CASTRGTAINQPRHF. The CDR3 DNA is TGTGCTAGTACGCGGGGCACCGCAATAAATCAGCCCCGGCATTTT.

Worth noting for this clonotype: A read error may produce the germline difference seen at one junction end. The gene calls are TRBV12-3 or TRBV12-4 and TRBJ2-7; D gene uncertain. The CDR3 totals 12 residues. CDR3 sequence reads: CASRFSAYVRYF. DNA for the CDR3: TGTGCCAGCCGTTTCTCGGCCTACGTGCGGTACTTC.

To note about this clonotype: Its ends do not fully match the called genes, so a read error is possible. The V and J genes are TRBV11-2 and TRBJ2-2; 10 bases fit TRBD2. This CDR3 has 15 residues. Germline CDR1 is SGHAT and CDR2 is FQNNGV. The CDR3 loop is CTNSLLAGNTGELSF. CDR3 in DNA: TGTACCAACAGCTTACTAGCGGGGAACACCGGGGAGTTGTCTTTT.

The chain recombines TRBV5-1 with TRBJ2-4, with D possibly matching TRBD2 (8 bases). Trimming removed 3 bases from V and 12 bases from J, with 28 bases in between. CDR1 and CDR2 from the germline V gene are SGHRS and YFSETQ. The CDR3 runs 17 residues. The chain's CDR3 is CASSSGGTDLAKKTQYF. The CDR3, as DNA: TGCGCCAGCAGCTCGGGAGGGACAGACCTAGCCAAAAAGACTCAGTACTTC. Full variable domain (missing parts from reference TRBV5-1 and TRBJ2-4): KAGVTQTPRYLIKTRGQQVTLSCSPISGHRSVSWYQQTPGQGLQFLFEYFSETQRNKGNFPGRFSGRQFSNSRSEMNVSTLELGDSALYLCASSSGGTDLAKKTQYFGAGTRLSVL.

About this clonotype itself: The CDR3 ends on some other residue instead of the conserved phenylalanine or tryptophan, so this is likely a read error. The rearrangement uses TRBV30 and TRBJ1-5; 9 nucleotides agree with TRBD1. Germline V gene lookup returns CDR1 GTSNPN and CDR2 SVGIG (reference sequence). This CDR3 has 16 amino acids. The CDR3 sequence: CAWSKKDRGRYQSQHL. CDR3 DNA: TGTGCCTGGAGTAAAAAAGACAGGGGGAGATATCAGTCCCAGCATTTA.